Given below is one T cell receptor beta chain in context. Its antigen remains unidentified. The sample comes from a study of response to subunit inactivated influenza vaccine. General observations from the study: Few additional T cells are recruited per seasonal influenza vaccination, authors suggested.

One entry per CDR3 protein, called by TCRdb with MiXCR from the RT-PCR reads. The repertoire has 590,000 or so distinct CDR3 sequences, 13% to 15% of them found once; the top ten carry about 7.6%. J gave up 3 bases and V 5 bases, and 6 bases lay outside the gene matches. The CDR3 contains 15 residues. V usage is TRBV12-3 or TRBV12-4 and J usage is TRBJ2-3; 9 nucleotides agree with TRBD1. This TCR was recovered from a man aged 45 to 65 who received an inactivated influenza vaccine. The sequencing used PBMCs from blood, collected less than 15 days before vaccination. This CDR3 is CASSDRDRVTDTQYF. The CDR3, as DNA: TGTGCCAGCAGTGACCGGGACAGGGTGACAGATACGCAGTATTTT.